This TCR beta chain was sequenced for a study of blood T cell repertoires in COVID-19. Study as a whole: Material from acute and convalescent COVID-19 was sourced from the United States, Italy and Spain. T cells, B-cell-depleted T cells, or PBMCs supplied cDNA or gDNA.

Authors' analysis steps: Amplification of reference gene primers provided the estimated nucleated cell counts. Clones were read by immunoSEQ multiplex PCR, and TCRdb kept only the in-frame ones, dropping some. That table is the source of V, J and clone size, and D and trimming were worked out from the DNA. The data show fewer than 200,000 clones, roughly 84% seen once. J gave up 0 bases and V 1 base, and 3 bases lay outside the gene matches. The germline V gene encodes CDR1 MGHRA and CDR2 YSYEKL. The CDR3 runs 18 residues. The sequenced sample was peripheral blood. The rearrangement joins TRBV4-1 to TRBJ2-2; TRBD2 matches at 12 bases. This receptor was obtained from a man aged 55 to 69 who had recovered from COVID-19. The CDR3 reads CASSQGLAGATNTGELFF. CDR3 DNA: TGCGCCAGCAGCCAAGGACTAGCGGGGGCAACGAACACCGGGGAGCTGTTTTTT.